The following is a T cell receptor beta chain sequence with its context. The PCR made use of 60 Vbeta and 13 Jbeta primers. Profiled with immunoSEQ multiplex PCR; TCRdb holds only in-frame clones, not every one. The repertoire consists of about 270,000 clones, with just over 70% occurring once and the leading ten covering 2% to 2.5%. The sample belongs to a study of cytomegalovirus exposure and HLA in healthy donors. Germline CDR1 reads MGHRA; CDR2 reads YSYEKL. The CDR3 contains 15 residues. J gave up 3 bases and V 4 bases, and 5 bases lay outside the gene matches. The chain is built from TRBV4-1 and TRBJ2-3, with TRBD2 matching 9 bases. Material: PBMCs. This clonotype originated in a female donor in good health and CMV-seronegative. In nucleotides, the CDR3 is TGCGCCAGCAGCCGGTTGCGGGAGGGGACAGATACGCAGTATTTT. This codes for CASSRLREGTDTQYF.